Listed below are T cell receptor beta chains from one sample, sequenced in a study of cytomegalovirus exposure and HLA in healthy donors. Sequencing was performed with immunoSEQ multiplex PCR; in TCRdb, only in-frame clones are kept and a portion is missing. The repertoire has about 110,000 clones, around three quarters of them found once; the top ten carry approximately 4.5%. Sequencing was carried out using PBMCs. The receptor source for this set is a male donor in good health and CMV-seronegative. CDR3s include the opening cysteine and the closing phenylalanine or tryptophan. D genes are given only for firm matches. The size entry is marked missing in some rows and otherwise reads once, few, many or a size class.

cdr3_aa cdr3_nt v_call d_call clone_size j_call
CASSQARGESYEQYF TGCGCCAGCAGCCAAGCGCGGGGCGAGTCCTACGAGCAGTACTTC TRBV4-1 - - TRBJ2-7
CVVGGEDGYTF TGTGTCGTGGGAGGGGAAGATGGCTACACCTTC TRBV30 - - TRBJ1-2
CASSFWGDRNQPQHF TGTGCCAGCAGTTTCTGGGGGGACCGCAATCAGCCCCAGCATTTT TRBV27 - - TRBJ1-5
CASSLTGGAVYEQYF TGTGCCAGCAGCTTAACGGGGGGGGCGGTTTACGAGCAGTACTTC TRBV7-3 - - TRBJ2-7
CATRGNIMNTEAFF TGTGCCACCCGGGGGAACATTATGAACACTGAAGCTTTCTTT TRBV7-9 - - TRBJ1-1
CASSQDYYATDTQYF TGTGCCAGCAGCCAGGACTATTACGCCACAGATACGCAGTATTTT TRBV7-2 - - TRBJ2-3
CASSPTGDNEAFF TGTGCCAGCAGTCCGACAGGGGATAATGAAGCTTTCTTT TRBV6-5 TRBD1 - TRBJ1-1
CAWSRDRANTEAFF TGTGCCTGGAGCCGGGACAGGGCGAACACTGAAGCTTTCTTT TRBV30 TRBD1 - TRBJ1-1
CASSEGAGLTDTQYF TGTGCCAGCAGTGAAGGAGCGGGCCTCACAGATACGCAGTATTTT TRBV25-1 - once TRBJ2-3
CSADRGGSGRTDTQYF TGCAGCGCGGACAGGGGGGGTAGCGGGAGAACAGATACGCAGTATTTT TRBV29-1 - - TRBJ2-3
CAISGTGDNQPQHF TGTGCCATCAGTGGGACAGGGGACAATCAGCCCCAGCATTTT TRBV10-3 TRBD1 - TRBJ1-5
CASSPDRGVRTEAFF TGTGCCAGCTCACCGGATAGGGGCGTACGGACTGAAGCTTTCTTT TRBV18 - - TRBJ1-1
CASSLWGQPTDTQYF TGTGCCAGCAGTTTATGGGGACAGCCCACAGATACGCAGTATTTT TRBV27 TRBD1 - TRBJ2-3
CASSLRPQALRETQYF TGTGCCAGCAGCTTAAGACCACAGGCACTCCGGGAGACCCAGTACTTC TRBV7-2 - few TRBJ2-5
CASSLIVGGTEAFF TGTGCCAGCAGCTTGATCGTAGGGGGCACTGAAGCTTTCTTT TRBV7-8 - - TRBJ1-1
CAWSDGSSYEQYF TGTGCCTGGAGTGATGGCAGCTCCTACGAGCAGTACTTC TRBV30 - - TRBJ2-7
CASSFLGATLQYEQYF TGTGCCAGCAGCTTTTTGGGGGCTACTCTACAGTACGAGCAGTACTTC TRBV5-8 - - TRBJ2-7
CASSYSEGAGNQPQHF TGTGCCAGCAGTTACTCTGAGGGGGCGGGCAATCAGCCCCAGCATTTT TRBV6-6 TRBD1 few TRBJ1-5
CASGLVLSGGTDTQYF TGTGCTAGTGGTTTGGTATTGAGCGGAGGCACAGATACGCAGTATTTT TRBV12-5 - - TRBJ2-3
CASSGKGMNGYTF TGTGCCAGCAGTGGAAAGGGGATGAATGGCTACACCTTC TRBV2 - - TRBJ1-2
CASSLSGSHSYEQYF TGCGCCAGCAGCTTGAGCGGGAGTCACTCCTACGAGCAGTACTTC TRBV5-1 TRBD2 - TRBJ2-7
CASSSRRGGESSTEAFF TGCGCCAGCAGCTCGCGACGGGGTGGGGAGTCGAGCACTGAAGCTTTCTTT TRBV5-1 - - TRBJ1-1
CASSLPNNEQFF TGCGCCAGCAGCCTCCCTAACAATGAGCAGTTCTTC TRBV5-1 - - TRBJ2-1
CASSLNRDRGAEAFF TGCGCCAGCAGCTTAAACCGGGACAGGGGGGCTGAAGCTTTCTTT TRBV5-1 TRBD1 - TRBJ1-1
CASSLAGTGLGQPQHF TGTGCCAGCAGCTTGGCCGGGACAGGGCTGGGTCAGCCCCAGCATTTT TRBV7-2 TRBD1 - TRBJ1-5
CASSEGLAGTGGELFF TGCGCCAGCAGCGAGGGACTAGCGGGTACCGGCGGGGAGCTGTTTTTT TRBV5-1 TRBD2 - TRBJ2-2
CASSLSRAQPQHF TGTGCCAGCAGTTTATCCAGGGCGCAGCCCCAGCATTTT TRBV28 - - TRBJ1-5
CASSRSDRDLFYGYTF TGTGCCAGTAGTAGATCAGACAGGGATCTGTTCTATGGCTACACCTTC TRBV19 TRBD1 - TRBJ1-2
CASSLARETVVEQYF TGTGCCAGCAGCTTAGCGCGGGAGACTGTAGTCGAGCAGTACTTC TRBV7-8 TRBD2 few TRBJ2-7
CASSHQGIGNTIYF TGTGCCAGCAGTCACCAGGGGATCGGAAACACCATATATTTT TRBV28 - once TRBJ1-3
CASSEAGDEQYF TGTGCCAGCAGTGAAGCGGGAGACGAGCAGTACTTC TRBV2 - few TRBJ2-7
CASSFPRTGTGGAETGELFF TGTGCCAGCAGTTTCCCACGAACCGGGACAGGGGGCGCGGAGACCGGGGAGCTGTTTTTT TRBV27 TRBD1 few TRBJ2-2
CAISNSGSQSYEQYF TGTGCCATCAGCAATAGCGGGAGCCAGTCCTACGAGCAGTACTTC TRBV10-3 TRBD2 - TRBJ2-7
CASSLGLSSGANVLTF TGTGCCAGCAGTTTAGGGCTGAGCTCTGGGGCCAACGTCCTGACTTTC TRBV27 - few TRBJ2-6
CASSQPIAGGYEQYF TGTGCCAGCAGCCAGCCAATAGCGGGAGGCTACGAGCAGTACTTC TRBV4-2 TRBD2 - TRBJ2-7
CASSQVAGSYEQYF TGCGCCAGCAGCCAAGTCGCAGGTTCCTACGAGCAGTACTTC TRBV4-1 - - TRBJ2-7
CASSRRTGAYSGANVLTF TGTGCCAGCAGCAGAAGGACAGGGGCATATTCTGGGGCCAACGTCCTGACTTTC TRBV5-6 TRBD1 - TRBJ2-6
CASSIYWNTGELFF TGTGCCAGTAGTATTTACTGGAACACCGGGGAGCTGTTTTTT TRBV19 - - TRBJ2-2
CASSPTKTGSNYGYTF TGTGCCAGCAGCCCTACCAAGACAGGGTCTAACTATGGCTACACCTTC TRBV4-2 TRBD1 - TRBJ1-2
CASSPFSGRAYQETQYF TGTGCCAGCAGCCCCTTTAGCGGGAGGGCGTACCAAGAGACCCAGTACTTC TRBV28 TRBD2 - TRBJ2-5
CASSTGQGVGEQYF TGTGCCAGCAGCACCGGACAGGGAGTGGGCGAGCAGTACTTC TRBV5-4 TRBD1 few TRBJ2-7
CASSPRVAGGIYEQYF TGTGCCAGCTCACCAAGGGTAGCGGGAGGTATCTACGAGCAGTACTTC TRBV18 TRBD2 once TRBJ2-7
CASSERRGSSYEQYF TGTGCCAGCAGTGAAAGGCGGGGGAGCTCCTACGAGCAGTACTTC TRBV2 TRBD2 - TRBJ2-7
CASSPSGSGLAIYEQYF TGTGCCAGCAGCCCCTCGGGCTCGGGACTAGCGATCTACGAGCAGTACTTC TRBV7-6 TRBD2 - TRBJ2-7
CASSRQGNTGELFF TGTGCCAGCTCAAGACAGGGAAACACCGGGGAGCTGTTTTTT TRBV18 TRBD1 - TRBJ2-2
CASTLKFSSYNEQFF TGTGCCAGCACCCTTAAATTTAGCTCCTACAATGAGCAGTTCTTC TRBV6-5 - - TRBJ2-1
CASGLGQGGNEQFF TGTGCCAGCGGGCTAGGACAGGGGGGAAATGAGCAGTTCTTC TRBV6-5 TRBD1 - TRBJ2-1
CASSLLAGPQETQYF TGTGCCAGCAGCCTACTAGCGGGGCCTCAAGAGACCCAGTACTTC TRBV7-7 TRBD2 - TRBJ2-5
CAISESSGKVSEQFF TGTGCCATCAGTGAGTCTAGCGGGAAAGTGAGTGAGCAGTTCTTC TRBV10-3 TRBD2 - TRBJ2-1
CASSQEPGGTLSYEQYF TGTGCCAGCAGCCAAGAACCGGGGGGGACATTGTCCTACGAGCAGTACTTC TRBV4-2 TRBD2 - TRBJ2-7
CSVEVTGGIISNEQFF TGCAGCGTTGAAGTGACAGGGGGCATAATATCCAATGAGCAGTTCTTC TRBV29-1 TRBD1 - TRBJ2-1
CASSFGNTEAFF TGTGCCAGCAGCTTCGGGAACACTGAAGCTTTCTTT TRBV5-6 - - TRBJ1-1
CASSSRPGGSEQYF TGTGCCAGCAGCTCACGTCCGGGGGGTAGCGAGCAGTACTTC TRBV7-8 TRBD2 - TRBJ2-7
CAWSGPSGRSSYEQYF TGTGCCTGGAGCGGACCTAGCGGGAGGAGCTCCTACGAGCAGTACTTC TRBV30 TRBD2 once TRBJ2-7
CASSLFPDRSYEQYF TGTGCCAGCAGCTTATTCCCGGACAGAAGCTACGAGCAGTACTTC TRBV7-6 - - TRBJ2-7